Listed below are T cell receptor beta chains from one sample, sequenced in a study of blood T cell repertoires in COVID-19. Assay used: immunoSEQ multiplex PCR; TCRdb lists only in-frame clones, some missing. Of under 150,000 clones in the sample, 80% to 85% were seen once. The specimen was PBMCs or T cells enriched from blood (not recorded which). All receptors come from a man under 40 who had recovered from COVID-19. Both conserved end residues are part of each CDR3. A D gene is named only where the DNA matches it firmly. For some rows the clone size is stated as once, few or many, or as a class when expanded; others skip it.

TRBD2	few	TRBJ2-3	TRBV9	CASSVGGLAGFTDTQYF	TGTGCCAGCAGCGTAGGGGGACTAGCGGGCTTCACAGATACGCAGTATTTT
.	.	TRBJ1-1	TRBV19	CASSIRWGPDLEAFF	TGTGCCAGTAGTATAAGATGGGGGCCCGACCTCGAAGCTTTCTTT
.	.	TRBJ2-1	TRBV5-4	CASSSWGGAREQFF	TGTGCCAGCAGCTCTTGGGGCGGGGCTCGAGAGCAGTTCTTC
TRBD1	.	TRBJ1-2	TRBV11-2	CASSEQGVVSYTF	TGTGCCAGCAGCGAACAGGGGGTGGTTAGCTACACCTTC
.	.	TRBJ2-5	TRBV3-1/TRBV3-2	CASSPGPGVGETQYF	TGTGCCAGCAGCCCGGGTCCGGGAGTTGGCGAGACCCAGTACTTC
.	.	TRBJ2-5	TRBV19	CATNRGGIQETQYF	TGTGCCACCAACAGGGGAGGTATCCAAGAGACCCAGTACTTC
TRBD1	.	TRBJ1-6	TRBV6-5	CTSSYQQGAGSPLHF	TGTACCAGCAGTTACCAACAGGGGGCCGGTTCACCCCTCCACTTT
.	.	TRBJ2-3	TRBV10-3	CAISRERWRGTDTQYF	TGTGCCATCAGTCGGGAGAGATGGAGGGGTACAGATACGCAGTATTTT
TRBD1	.	TRBJ1-4	TRBV3-1/TRBV3-2	CASSQEYAGGNEKLFF	TGTGCCAGCAGCCAAGAGTACGCAGGGGGAAATGAAAAACTGTTTTTT
.	once	TRBJ1-2	TRBV10-2	CASSSGEANYGYTF	TGCGCCAGCTCCTCCGGGGAAGCTAACTATGGCTACACCTTC
.	.	TRBJ1-1	TRBV9	CASSGTVQKPTEAFF	TGTGCCAGCAGCGGGACAGTCCAAAAGCCCACTGAAGCTTTCTTT
TRBD1	few	TRBJ2-7	TRBV2	CASSGDRGAGSYEQYF	TGTGCCAGCAGCGGGGACAGGGGAGCGGGGTCCTACGAGCAGTACTTC
.	.	TRBJ1-1	TRBV4-1	CASSQGSANTEAFF	TGCGCCAGCAGCCAAGGCAGTGCGAACACTGAAGCTTTCTTT
TRBD2	.	TRBJ2-7	TRBV11-2	CASSLGREYEQYF	TGTGCCAGCAGCTTAGGGCGGGAGTACGAGCAGTACTTC
.	.	TRBJ1-1	TRBV7-6	CASSLAPWGSLNTEAFF	TGTGCCAGCAGCTTAGCCCCCTGGGGCAGTCTCAACACTGAAGCTTTCTTT
TRBD1	.	TRBJ1-1	TRBV18	CASSKDRADTEAFF	TGTGCCAGCTCAAAGGACAGGGCGGACACTGAAGCTTTCTTT
.	.	TRBJ1-1	TRBV5-4	CASSLAGISEAFF	TGTGCCAGCAGCTTAGCAGGGATCTCTGAAGCTTTCTTT
TRBD2	.	TRBJ2-1	TRBV12-5	CASGFGRAYNEQFF	TGTGCTAGTGGTTTCGGGAGGGCCTACAATGAGCAGTTCTTC
TRBD2	.	TRBJ2-7	TRBV7-9	CASSLVAGASHEQYF	TGTGCCAGCAGCTTAGTAGCGGGAGCCTCCCACGAGCAGTACTTC
.	once	TRBJ1-1	TRBV11-2	CASSFGGGDTEAFF	TGTGCCAGCAGCTTCGGCGGGGGGGACACTGAAGCTTTCTTT
.	.	TRBJ2-5	TRBV7-3	CASSLGNQETQYF	TGTGCCAGCAGCTTGGGCAACCAAGAGACCCAGTACTTC
.	.	TRBJ2-3	TRBV19	CASSIQGRNSDTQYF	TGTGCCAGTAGTATCCAGGGCAGGAATTCAGATACGCAGTATTTT
.	.	TRBJ1-2	TRBV6-5	CASSAPSPADGYTF	TGTGCCAGCAGCGCCCCCTCGCCCGCGGATGGCTACACCTTC
TRBD2	.	TRBJ2-1	TRBV19	CASSSLGLAVSNEQFF	TGTGCCAGTAGTTCCCTAGGACTAGCGGTTTCGAATGAGCAGTTCTTC
.	.	TRBJ2-1	TRBV10-3	CAISPDYISYNEQFF	TGTGCCATCAGCCCGGACTATATTTCCTACAATGAGCAGTTCTTC
TRBD1	.	TRBJ2-7	TRBV9	CASSVSTGPYEQYF	TGTGCCAGCAGCGTTTCGACAGGGCCCTACGAGCAGTACTTC
.	.	TRBJ2-7	TRBV5-4	CASSLDPGSSYEQYF	TGTGCCAGCAGCTTGGATCCGGGAAGCTCCTACGAGCAGTACTTC
.	few	TRBJ2-7	TRBV7-9	CASSFPQDGIYEQYF	TGTGCCAGCAGCTTCCCTCAGGACGGGATATACGAGCAGTACTTC
.	.	TRBJ2-1	TRBV5-5	CASSEGTTSYNEQFF	TGTGCCAGCAGCGAAGGGACAACCTCCTACAATGAGCAGTTCTTC
.	.	TRBJ2-1	TRBV5-4	CASRQGSGIYNEQFF	TGTGCCAGCAGGCAGGGGAGTGGGATTTACAATGAGCAGTTCTTC
.	.	TRBJ2-3	TRBV6-4	CASSDSGGADTQYF	TGTGCCAGCAGTGACTCCGGCGGGGCGGATACGCAGTATTTT
.	.	TRBJ1-1	TRBV9	CASSVGQVDEAFF	TGTGCCAGCAGCGTAGGACAGGTCGATGAAGCTTTCTTT
.	.	TRBJ2-5	TRBV19	CASSTRGTLQETQYF	TGTGCCAGTAGTACCCGGGGGACCCTGCAGGAGACCCAGTACTTC
.	.	TRBJ2-2	TRBV11-3	CASSHSSLGSRHTGELFF	TGTGCCAGCAGCCACTCTTCGTTAGGGAGTAGACACACCGGGGAGCTGTTTTTT
.	.	TRBJ2-1	TRBV29-1	CSVEDIGGENSYNEQFF	TGCAGCGTTGAAGACATTGGCGGGGAGAACTCCTACAATGAGCAGTTCTTC